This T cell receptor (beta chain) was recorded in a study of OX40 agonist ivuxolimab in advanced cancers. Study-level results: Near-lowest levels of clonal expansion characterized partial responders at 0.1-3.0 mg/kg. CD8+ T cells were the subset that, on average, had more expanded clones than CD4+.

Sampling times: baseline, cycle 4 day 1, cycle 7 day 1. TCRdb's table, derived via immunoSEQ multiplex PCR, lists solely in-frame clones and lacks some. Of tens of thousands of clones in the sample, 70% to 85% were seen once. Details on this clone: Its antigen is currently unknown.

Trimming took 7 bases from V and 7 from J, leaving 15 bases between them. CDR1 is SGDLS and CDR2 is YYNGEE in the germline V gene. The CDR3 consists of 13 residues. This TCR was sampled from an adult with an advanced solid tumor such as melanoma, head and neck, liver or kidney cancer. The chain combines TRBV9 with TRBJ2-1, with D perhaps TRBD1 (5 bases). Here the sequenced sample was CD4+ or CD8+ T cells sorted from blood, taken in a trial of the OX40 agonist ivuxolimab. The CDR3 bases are TGTGCCAGCGGACGACAGTCCTTGAATGAGCAGTTCTTC. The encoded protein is CASGRQSLNEQFF.